The clone carrying this TCR beta chain has just a few counts. Its antigen is undetermined. Amplification yielded TCR beta CDR3 regions, with RNA transcripts as the source. A first-round RT-PCR of the TCR CDR3 used the HTBI primer set. TCRdb independently ran MiXCR on the multiplex PCR reads; one entry per CDR3 protein. The sample contains about 640,000 distinct CDR3 sequences, 20% to 25% of which appear only once. The data were obtained in a study of T cells in Graves' hyperthyroidism and ophthalmopathy. Study-wide points: Ophthalmopathy cases were set apart from stable hyperthyroidism by a 13 V-J model.

This CDR3 is built from 18 residues. Trimming shortened V by 0 bases and J by 1 base, and 17 bases separated the two germline ends. Germline V gives CDR1 MNHEY, CDR2 SVGEGT. The V and J genes are TRBV6-2 or TRBV6-3 and TRBJ2-3; perhaps D is TRBD1 or TRBD2 (5 bases each). The TCR was taken from a man aged 25 to 40 with Graves' ophthalmopathy. The source material was blood. CDR3 protein: CASSYSRGYPGRTDTQYF. The CDR3 coding sequence is TGTGCCAGCAGTTACTCGAGGGGCTATCCAGGACGCACAGATACGCAGTATTTT.